This T cell receptor beta chain was identified in a study of cytomegalovirus exposure and HLA in healthy donors. Findings of the study overall: TCR beta sequences reportedly predicted most subjects' HLA-A and HLA-B alleles accurately.

CDR1 and CDR2 from the germline V gene are SEHNR and FQNEAQ (reference sequence). With 5 bases clipped from V and 8 bases from J, the junction kept 13 bases outside the gene matches. The CDR3 runs to 16 residues. PCR primers comprised 60 Vbeta and 13 Jbeta primers. This table comes from immunoSEQ multiplex PCR, and its TCRdb copy is limited to in-frame clones, with some not included. The sample lists roughly 77,000 clones; under 70% were seen once. Only a few counts were recorded for this clone. No antigen is known for it. The clonotype originates from a woman aged 45-59 years in good health and CMV-seropositive. The material sequenced was PBMCs. The chain couples TRBV7-9 to TRBJ1-4, with TRBD1 matching over 8 bases. This CDR3 reads CASSPAWTGTTEKLFF. CDR3 in DNA: TGTGCCAGCAGCCCCGCATGGACAGGGACTACCGAAAAACTGTTTTTT.